One sample yielded the 2 T cell receptor beta chains listed below, sequenced in a study of Ad26.COV2.S vaccination and SARS-CoV-2 variants. Treatment meaning: roughly 19 received Ad26.COV2.S at low or high dose, single or two shots; about 5 received placebo; per-sample allocation not given. Day 63 after the first injection of vaccine or placebo was the sampling time. The protocol was immunoSEQ multiplex PCR, while the TCRdb copy is restricted to in-frame clones and leaves out a portion. The repertoire holds approximately 420,000 clones, with 88% as singletons. The sample here was peripheral blood, taken in a trial of Ad26.COV2.S vaccine versus placebo. Receptor source: a person aged 18-65 years who received the Ad26.COV2.S COVID-19 vaccine or a placebo.

The chain is built from TRBV4-3 and TRBJ2-3; D remains unclear. This CDR3 spans 12 amino acids. From germline, CDR1 is LGHNA and CDR2 YSLEER. Trimming removed 2 bases from V and 8 bases from J, with 8 bases in between. The CDR3, as DNA: TGCGCCAGCAGCCAACGTTTGGGTACGCAGTATTTT. This encodes CASSQRLGTQYF.

The chain joins TRBV28 to TRBJ1-5, with 8 nucleotides matching TRBD1. V was clipped by 4 bases and J by 6 bases; unmatched bases: 8. The V gene's germline CDR1 is MDHEN and CDR2 SYDVKM. This CDR3 contains 15 residues. CDR3 bases: TGTGCCAGCAGTTCCCAGGACAGGGAGGGTCAGCCCCAGCATTTT. Its translation: CASSSQDREGQPQHF.